A single sample gave rise to the 30 T cell receptor beta chains below, sequenced in a study of CD8+ T cells in alopecia areata. Sequencing templates came from extracted RNA that was reverse transcribed into cDNA. TCRdb keeps only in-frame clones here, not all; method: immunoSEQ multiplex PCR. This table holds about 60,000 clones, more than 45% found once. Treatment specified: oral pan-JAK inhibitor, 5-10 mg twice daily. Sequencing used CD8+ T cells sorted from blood, obtained at roughly week 36, from a patient treated with tofacitinib. All receptors come from a human donor with alopecia areata.

The J gene is TRBJ2-3, the V gene TRBV6-5; D is uncertain. The CDR3 contains 13 residues. The germline V gene has CDR1 MNHEY and CDR2 SVGAGI. Trimming took 5 bases from V and 6 from J, leaving 12 bases between them. The CDR3 loop is CASSGYKGDTQYF. The CDR3 coding sequence is TGTGCCAGCAGTGGCTACAAAGGGGATACGCAGTATTTT.

V and J are TRBV5-1 and TRBJ2-1; 8 nucleotides match TRBD2. The trim removed 0 bases at V and 3 bases at J, leaving 5 bases unmatched. This CDR3 comprises 16 residues. CDR1 is SGHRS and CDR2 is YFSETQ in the germline V gene. The DNA for the CDR3 is TGCGCCAGCAGCTTGGTTAGCGGGATAGTCTACAATGAGCAGTTCTTC. As protein: CASSLVSGIVYNEQFF.

The chain carries TRBV18 and TRBJ2-7, with 8 bases matching TRBD2. The CDR3 runs 14 residues. The germline V gene has CDR1 KGHSH and CDR2 LQKENI. The V gene end was trimmed by 5 bases and the J gene end by 0 bases; junction bases not matched to a gene: 3. DNA of the CDR3: TGTGCCAGCTCAGGGCGGGGGGACTCCTACGAGCAGTACTTC. This sequence encodes CASSGRGDSYEQYF.

This clone was counted between two and nine times. The CDR3: CSVVLAGVEDTQYF. The CDR3 nucleotides read TGCAGCGTTGTACTAGCGGGAGTAGAGGATACGCAGTATTTT. The rearrangement joins TRBV29-1 to TRBJ2-3; TRBD2 matches 11 bases. After removal of 4 bases from V and 6 bases from J, the junction contained 6 bases not matched to a gene. The CDR3 loop spans 14 amino acids. Germline loops: CDR1 SQVTM, CDR2 ANQGSEA.

This clone showed up just a few times. This rearrangement joins TRBV11-2 to TRBJ2-1; D not resolved. V lost 1 base and J lost 7, with 11 bases in between. Germline assignment: CDR1 SGHAT and CDR2 FQNNGV. The CDR3 is made up of 14 amino acids. CDR3 region: CASSLGFGVNEQFF. In DNA, the CDR3 is TGTGCCAGCAGCTTAGGTTTCGGCGTTAATGAGCAGTTCTTC.

This chain uses TRBV4-1 with TRBJ1-5; D is undetermined. The CDR3 extends over 14 amino acids. Germline V gives CDR1 MGHRA, CDR2 YSYEKL. The V end lost 1 base, the J end lost 3 bases, and 7 bases lay between the germline ends. The CDR3: CASSQGAVNQPQHF. The CDR3, as DNA: TGCGCCAGCAGCCAAGGGGCTGTCAATCAGCCCCAGCATTTT.

This clone has a handful of counts. The chain carries TRBV5-5 and TRBJ2-7; D is unresolved. The CDR3 has 15 residues. CDR1 and CDR2 (germline): SGHKS, YYEKEE (reference sequence). The germline V and J ends were trimmed by 4 bases and 2 bases, with 16 bases remaining between them. CDR3 amino acids: CASSQGPQHTYEQYF. CDR3 nucleotide sequence: TGTGCCAGCAGCCAAGGACCGCAGCATACCTACGAGCAGTACTTC.

In this sample, this clone turned up a few times. This sequence joins TRBV27 and TRBJ2-1; D is unclear. The germline V gene has CDR1 MNHEY and CDR2 SMNVEV (reference sequence). The CDR3 has 13 amino acids. Deletions cut 0 bases from V and 9 bases from J, with 9 bases between. CDR3 coding DNA: TGTGCCAGCAGTTTATCAGCATTTGGTGAGCAGTTCTTC. The encoded protein is CASSLSAFGEQFF.

This clone was counted between two and nine times. This rearrangement joins TRBV27 to TRBJ1-1; D remains ambiguous. This CDR3 is 13 amino acids long. The germline gives CDR1 MNHEY, CDR2 SMNVEV (reference sequence). Trimming left V 3 bases short and J 4 bases short, with 9 bases between. Here the CDR3 DNA reads TGTGCCAGCAGTTTGGGGTATAGCACTGAAGCTTTCTTT. This encodes CASSLGYSTEAFF.

This clone showed up just once. V is TRBV19 and J is TRBJ1-2, with 8 bases that match TRBD1. CDR1 and CDR2 from the germline V gene are LNHDA and SQIVND (reference sequence). V lost 4 bases and J lost 4; bases outside the gene matches: 5. This CDR3 is built from 14 residues. Written as DNA, the CDR3 is TGTGCCAGTAGTAAAACAGGGGGAGCCTATGGCTACACCTTC. Amino acid sequence: CASSKTGGAYGYTF.

This clone has a single count. The chain links TRBV6-5 to TRBJ2-2; a possible D gene is TRBD1 (7 bases). The CDR3 loop spans 15 amino acids. Between the trimmed V and J ends, which lost 8 bases and 0 bases, there was a span of 13 bases. Germline values: CDR1 MNHEY, CDR2 SVGAGI. Here the CDR3 DNA reads TGTGCCAGCGCGGCGGGGACAGCGAACACCGGGGAGCTGTTTTTT. It translates to CASAAGTANTGELFF.

V and J are TRBV5-4 and TRBJ2-3; 8 bases line up with TRBD2. Trimming at V came to 4 bases and at J to 0 bases, leaving 7 bases not matched to a gene. The CDR3 runs to 16 residues. CDR1 and CDR2 from the germline V gene are SGHNT and YYREEE (reference sequence). The CDR3 here is CASSEPAGASTDTQYF. The CDR3 DNA is TGTGCCAGCAGCGAACCAGCGGGAGCAAGCACAGATACGCAGTATTTT.

This clone came up a few times. The chain employs TRBV6-5 and TRBJ2-6, with 7 bases matching TRBD2. This CDR3 is 13 amino acids long. CDR1 MNHEY and CDR2 SVGAGI come from the germline V gene. V lost 8 bases to trimming and J lost 2 bases; unmatched junction nucleotides: 0. The CDR3 protein is CASGRAGANVLTF. The CDR3 bases are TGTGCCAGCGGGAGGGCTGGGGCCAACGTCCTGACTTTC.

Notes on this clone: A read error may account for a junction end that differs from germline. V is TRBV7-9 and J is TRBJ2-7, with 7 bases matching TRBD2. Germline V gives CDR1 SEHNR, CDR2 FQNEAQ (reference sequence). CDR3 size: 11 residues. In DNA, the CDR3 is TGTGCCAGCAGCCTAGCGGAGGAGCAGTACTTC. Translated, it gives CASSLAEEQYF.

This chain connects TRBV19 to TRBJ1-5; no firm D call. The CDR3 is made up of 12 amino acids. CDR1 and CDR2 (germline): LNHDA, SQIVND (reference sequence). V was shortened by 8 bases and J by 3 bases, with 8 bases between the two germline ends. The CDR3 region is CASGPPNQPQHF. In DNA, the CDR3 is TGTGCCAGTGGACCCCCCAATCAGCCCCAGCATTTT.

The chain combines TRBV29-1 with TRBJ1-2, with 9 nucleotides matching TRBD1. The CDR3 length is 13 residues. CDR1 is SQVTM, CDR2 ANQGSEA, per germline. After removal of 6 bases from V and 7 bases from J, the junction contained 9 bases not matched to a gene. The DNA for the CDR3 is TGCAGCGTCGAACCGGGACAGGGCCGTGGCTACACCTTC. As protein: CSVEPGQGRGYTF.

This clone was seen a few times. The rearrangement links TRBV7-2 to TRBJ1-2, with no clear D. The V and J ends lost 2 bases and 4 bases respectively, with 11 bases between them. The CDR3 sequence is 14 residues long. Germline V gene lookup returns CDR1 SGHTA and CDR2 FQGNSA. CDR3 DNA sequence: TGTGCCAGCAGCTTACGGTACAGCTTCTATGGCTACACCTTC. This encodes CASSLRYSFYGYTF. Combining the CDR3 with reference TRBV7-2 and TRBJ1-2 gives the whole variable domain GAGVSQSPSNKVTEKGKDVELRCDPISGHTALYWYRQSLGQGLEFLIYFQGNSAPDKSGLPSDRFSAERTGGSVSTLTIQRTQQEDSAVYLCASSLRYSFYGYTFGSGTRLTVV.

The V gene is TRBV2, the J gene TRBJ2-5; D not certain. V lost 10 bases and J 2 bases, leaving 14 bases between the germline ends. This CDR3 contains 13 residues. The germline gives CDR1 SNHLY, CDR2 FYNNEI. In DNA form, the CDR3 reads TGTGCCACATGGACGGTATTACAAGAGACCCAGTACTTC. Residues: CATWTVLQETQYF.

V and J are TRBV7-9 and TRBJ2-3; maybe TRBD1 (6 bases). V was trimmed by 8 bases and J by 5 bases, leaving 17 bases between them. CDR3 length: 14 residues. CDR1 is SEHNR, CDR2 FQNEAQ, per germline (reference sequence). Here the CDR3 reads CASGGDVERDTQYF. CDR3 in DNA: TGTGCCAGCGGGGGCGACGTTGAGAGAGATACGCAGTATTTT.

The sample holds a few counts of this clone. Additional DNA sequences in this sample encode the identical CDR3. The rearrangement joins TRBV29-1 to TRBJ2-7; D is unresolved. Trimming stripped 3 bases from V and 2 bases from J, with 8 bases between. The CDR3 loop spans 12 amino acids. CDR1 and CDR2 from the germline V gene are SQVTM and ANQGSEA. For the CDR3, the DNA is TGCAGCGTTGAGGCCGGCGCCTACGAGCAGTACTTC. The encoded protein is CSVEAGAYEQYF.

The J gene is TRBJ2-5, the V gene TRBV2; possible D gene TRBD2, 5 bases. This CDR3 has 13 residues. The V and J ends lost 2 bases and 4 bases respectively, with 8 bases between them. Germline V CDR1 and CDR2: SNHLY, FYNNEI. The CDR3 loop is CASSERGLETQYF. The CDR3 nucleotides read TGTGCCAGCAGTGAACGAGGGCTAGAGACCCAGTACTTC. Together with reference TRBV2 and TRBJ2-5, the CDR3 gives the full variable domain: EPEVTQTPSHQVTQMGQEVILRCVPISNHLYFYWYRQILGQKVEFLVSFYNNEISEKSEIFDDQFSVERPDGSNFTLKIRSTKLEDSAMYFCASSERGLETQYFGPGTRLLVL.

CDR3 sequence (DNA): TGCGCCAGCAGGGGAGGTGGAAACACCATATATTTT. This encodes CASRGGGNTIYF. J is TRBJ1-3 and V is TRBV4-1, with unresolved D. Trimming removed 6 bases at V and 3 bases at J, with 6 bases between. This CDR3 is 12 amino acids long. Germline-derived CDR1 and CDR2 are MGHRA and YSYEKL.

The V gene is TRBV2, the J gene TRBJ2-7; 10 bases are a match to TRBD2. V dropped 6 bases and J dropped 2; count of bases not matched to a gene: 10. CDR3 size: 16 residues. Germline CDR1 is SNHLY and CDR2 is FYNNEI. CDR3 sequence (DNA): TGTGCCAGCAGCGTACGTTTAGCGGGAGGAACCTACGAGCAGTACTTC. Amino acids: CASSVRLAGGTYEQYF.

The V gene is TRBV19, the J gene TRBJ2-1; D gene unclear. CDR1 LNHDA and CDR2 SQIVND come from the germline V gene (reference sequence). The V and J ends lost 1 base and 4 bases respectively, with 8 bases between them. CDR3 size: 14 residues. This chain's CDR3 is CASSIAVSYNEQFF. The CDR3 bases are TGTGCCAGTAGTATAGCCGTCTCTTACAATGAGCAGTTCTTC.

The V and J genes are TRBV2 and TRBJ2-5, with D hard to call. The CDR3 has 16 residues. Trimming took off 6 bases at V and 2 bases at J, with 19 bases between the two ends. The V gene's germline CDR1 is SNHLY and CDR2 FYNNEI. CDR3 loop: CASREPVTVKQETQYF. CDR3 sequence (DNA): TGTGCCAGCAGGGAACCGGTGACGGTAAAGCAAGAGACCCAGTACTTC.

This chain connects TRBV19 to TRBJ1-1; D uncertain. Germline V CDR1 and CDR2: LNHDA, SQIVND (reference sequence). The CDR3 is made up of 16 amino acids. V lost 4 bases to trimming and J lost 1 base, with 16 bases between them. DNA for the CDR3: TGTGCCAGTAGTAGGGGAGGGTCCGCAGGGAACACTGAAGCTTTCTTT. This gives the protein CASSRGGSAGNTEAFF.

This clone turned up a few times. The V and J genes are TRBV6-6 and TRBJ2-7; the match to TRBD1 covers 11 bases. V trimming: 2 bases; J trimming: 3 bases; junction bases outside the gene matches: 0. Per the germline V gene, CDR1 is MNHNY and CDR2 is SVGAGI (reference sequence). CDR3 size: 14 residues. Here the CDR3 reads CASSYGTGGYEQYF. The CDR3 DNA sequence: TGTGCCAGCAGTTACGGGACAGGGGGCTACGAGCAGTACTTC.

V is TRBV27 and J is TRBJ1-2; TRBD1 matches at 9 bases. CDR1 is MNHEY, CDR2 SMNVEV, per germline (reference sequence). The CDR3 totals 15 residues. Unmatched junction bases numbered 10, after V lost 5 bases and J lost 6 bases. DNA for the CDR3: TGTGCCAGCAGTACCCGGGGACAGGGTACCCATGGCTACACCTTC. This translates into CASSTRGQGTHGYTF.

The genes are TRBV5-1 and TRBJ2-7; D is ambiguous. The CDR3 extends over 13 amino acids. V was shortened by 2 bases and J by 2 bases, with 8 bases between the two germline ends. Germline CDR1 is SGHRS and CDR2 is YFSETQ. CDR3 sequence: CASSLRVPYEQYF. CDR3 bases: TGCGCCAGCAGCTTACGCGTACCCTACGAGCAGTACTTC.

V gene TRBV9 combines with J gene TRBJ1-2; tentative D call: TRBD1 (5 bases). Germline V lookup: CDR1 SGDLS, CDR2 YYNGEE. V lost 2 bases and J 3 bases, leaving 11 bases between the germline ends. The CDR3 is made up of 14 amino acids. The CDR3, as DNA: TGTGCCAGCAGCGTGAGCGGGGCCTACTATGGCTACACCTTC. Translation gives CASSVSGAYYGYTF.